This record covers a single TCR beta chain. Antigen specificity is unknown. TCRdb keeps only in-frame clones here, not all; method: immunoSEQ multiplex PCR. The repertoire consists of tens of thousands of clones, with roughly 94% occurring once and the leading ten covering under 2.5%. These data belong to a study of cytomegalovirus exposure and HLA in healthy donors. Study results and limitations: Subsequent analysis of the approximately 130 validation repertoires found a tendency for first-cohort TCR clusters to co-occur. The investigators catalogued 150 to 200 TCR beta chains as cytomegalovirus-associated.

This CDR3 contains 17 residues. Looked up from germline, CDR1 is SNHLY and CDR2 is FYNNEI. V shed 5 bases and J shed 3 bases, with 19 bases lying between them. Separation from the roughly 670-subject first cohort characterized the 120-subject validation cohort, to which the donors belonged. Sequencing was carried out using PBMCs. The chain has TRBV2 and TRBJ1-4; a weak D match, TRBD1 (5 bases). The TCR comes from a man between 18 and 29 years old in good health and CMV-seronegative. The CDR3 coding sequence is TGTGCCAGCAGTTTTATTGGGGGGGTTGCGGCTAATGAAAAACTGTTTTTT. Protein: CASSFIGGVAANEKLFF.